This T cell receptor beta chain derives from a study of cytomegalovirus exposure and HLA in healthy donors. Germline V gives CDR1 SGHTS, CDR2 YDEGEE. The CDR3 sequence is 16 residues long. The germline V and J ends were trimmed by 4 bases and 2 bases, with 18 bases remaining between them. The study ran its PCR with 60 Vbeta and 13 Jbeta primers. The protocol was immunoSEQ multiplex PCR, while the TCRdb copy is restricted to in-frame clones and leaves out a portion. The sample lists fewer than 90,000 clones; around four fifths were seen once. This sequence originates from a man aged 25 to 40 in good health and CMV-seropositive. Sequencing was carried out using PBMCs. The chain couples TRBV5-8 to TRBJ2-5; a possible D gene is TRBD2 (7 bases). This CDR3 reads CASSRGAGNRQETQYF. CDR3 bases: TGTGCCAGCAGCCGGGGGGCGGGAAATCGACAAGAGACCCAGTACTTC.